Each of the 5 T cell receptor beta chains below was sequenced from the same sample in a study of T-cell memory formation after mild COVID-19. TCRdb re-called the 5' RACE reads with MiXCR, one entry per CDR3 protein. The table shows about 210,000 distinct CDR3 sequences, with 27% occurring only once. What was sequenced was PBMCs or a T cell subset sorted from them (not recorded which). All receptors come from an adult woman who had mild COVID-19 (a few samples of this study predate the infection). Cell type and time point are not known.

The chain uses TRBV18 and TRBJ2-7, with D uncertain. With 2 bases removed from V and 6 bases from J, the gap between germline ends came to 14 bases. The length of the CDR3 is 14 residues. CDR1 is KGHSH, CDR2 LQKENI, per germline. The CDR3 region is CASSPGRPQTEQYF. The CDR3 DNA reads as TGTGCCAGCTCACCAGGAAGGCCCCAAACCGAGCAGTACTTC.

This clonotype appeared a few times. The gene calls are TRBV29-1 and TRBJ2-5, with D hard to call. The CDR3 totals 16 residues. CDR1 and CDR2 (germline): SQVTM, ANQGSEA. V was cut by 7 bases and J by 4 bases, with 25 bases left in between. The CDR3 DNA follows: TGCAGCGGGCCCGTTGTAGTATCCCCGACAAGAGAGACCCAGTACTTC. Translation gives CSGPVVVSPTRETQYF.

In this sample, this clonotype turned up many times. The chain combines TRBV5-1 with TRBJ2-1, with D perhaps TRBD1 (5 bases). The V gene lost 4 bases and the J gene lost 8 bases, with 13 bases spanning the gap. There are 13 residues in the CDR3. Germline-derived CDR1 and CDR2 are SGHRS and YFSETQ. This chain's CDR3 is CASSPKPGYEQFF. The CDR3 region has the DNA TGCGCCAGCAGCCCGAAACCAGGGTATGAGCAGTTCTTC.

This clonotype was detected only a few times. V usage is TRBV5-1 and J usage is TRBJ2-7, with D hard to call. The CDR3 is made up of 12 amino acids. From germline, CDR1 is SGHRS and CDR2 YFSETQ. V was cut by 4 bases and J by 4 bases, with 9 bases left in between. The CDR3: CASSDKSYEQYF. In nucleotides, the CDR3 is TGCGCCAGCAGCGATAAATCGTACGAGCAGTACTTC.

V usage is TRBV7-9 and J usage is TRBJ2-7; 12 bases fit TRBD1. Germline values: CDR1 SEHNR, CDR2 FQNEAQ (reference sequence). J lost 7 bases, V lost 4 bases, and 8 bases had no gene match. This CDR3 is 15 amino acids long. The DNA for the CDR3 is TGTGCCAGCAGCTACCAGGGACAGGGGGCGAGGGAGCAGTACTTC. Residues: CASSYQGQGAREQYF.